The clone carrying this T cell receptor (beta chain) was found many times. These data come from a study of human T cells and chemical hapten exposure. Study-wide background: Variation in per-sample TCR yields came mainly from small pooled library volume differences.

Time point described: healthy volunteer bleed at 2 weeks. It was from unfractionated whole blood that total RNA was extracted. CDR3 length: 15 amino acids. Germline CDR1 and CDR2: SGHVS and FQNEAQ. V was trimmed by 5 bases and J by 6 bases, leaving 20 bases between them. The library tagged each cDNA molecule with unique molecular identifiers. One entry per CDR3 protein, called by TCRdb with MiXCR from the RACE reads. Among about 46,000 distinct CDR3 sequences listed, over 3.5% were seen once. This clonotype was sampled from a female donor in good health. Some clones in this sample may be carry-over from other donors' samples. Sequencing was done on a sample of whole blood. This chain joins TRBV7-8 and TRBJ2-7; the D gene is possibly TRBD1 (6 bases). The CDR3 loop is CASSPTGQSAGEQYF. The CDR3 DNA follows: TGTGCCAGCAGCCCAACGGGACAATCGGCCGGCGAGCAGTACTTC.